Each of the 2 T cell receptor beta chains below was sequenced from the same sample in a study of control samples from healthy donors and cancer patients. The protocol was immunoSEQ multiplex PCR, while the TCRdb copy is restricted to in-frame clones and leaves out a portion. The sample consists of more than 95,000 clones, 85% to 95% of them appearing once. The sample taken for sequencing was PBMCs. These receptors all come from an elderly man with head and neck cancer.

The chain carries TRBV11-3 and TRBJ2-5, with no clear D. The CDR3 is 16 residues long. The germline V and J ends were trimmed by 1 base and 1 base, with 13 bases remaining between them. The germline V gene has CDR1 SGHNT and CDR2 YENEEA. CDR3 amino acids: CASSLGASVGQETQYF. Here the CDR3 DNA reads TGTGCCAGCAGCTTAGGGGCCAGCGTAGGCCAAGAGACCCAGTACTTC. The full variable domain, its missing parts supplied by reference TRBV11-3 and TRBJ2-5, is EAGVVQSPRYKIIEKKQPVAFWCNPISGHNTLYWYLQNLGQGPELLIRYENEEAVDDSQLPKDRFSAERLKGVDSTLKIQPAELGDSAVYLCASSLGASVGQETQYFGPGTRLLVL.

The V and J genes are TRBV3-1 (or the pseudogene TRBV3-2) and TRBJ1-1; the D is unclear. Looked up from germline, CDR1 is LGHDT and CDR2 is YNNKEL (reference sequence). CDR3 length: 14 amino acids. Between the trimmed V and J ends, which lost 4 bases and 1 base, there was a span of 10 bases. In DNA form, the CDR3 reads TGTGCCAGCAGCCGCTTAGGGCAGAACACTGAAGCTTTCTTT. Translated: CASSRLGQNTEAFF.